This entry describes one TCR beta chain. Its antigen is unknown. This sample is drawn from a study of response to subunit inactivated influenza vaccine. Whole-study results and caveats: Authors suggested each seasonal influenza vaccination recruits few new T cells.

MiXCR, applied by TCRdb to the RT-PCR reads, yields one record per CDR3 protein. This table holds roughly 500,000 distinct CDR3 sequences, more than 15% found once. This CDR3 comprises 20 residues. The ends lost 7 bases at V and 3 bases at J; junction bases unmatched: 22. Germline V gives CDR1 SQVTM, CDR2 ANQGSEA. The sequences come from CD4+ T cells sorted from PBMCs, collected approximately 25 months after vaccination. The genes are TRBV29-1 and TRBJ2-1; 12 bases are a match to TRBD2. The sequence was collected from a man between 50 and 69 years old who received an inactivated influenza vaccine. The CDR3 bases are TGCAGCGCTGGTGCTAACTTGGACAGGGCGACTAGCGGGAGCTACAATGAGCAGTTCTTC. As protein: CSAGANLDRATSGSYNEQFF.